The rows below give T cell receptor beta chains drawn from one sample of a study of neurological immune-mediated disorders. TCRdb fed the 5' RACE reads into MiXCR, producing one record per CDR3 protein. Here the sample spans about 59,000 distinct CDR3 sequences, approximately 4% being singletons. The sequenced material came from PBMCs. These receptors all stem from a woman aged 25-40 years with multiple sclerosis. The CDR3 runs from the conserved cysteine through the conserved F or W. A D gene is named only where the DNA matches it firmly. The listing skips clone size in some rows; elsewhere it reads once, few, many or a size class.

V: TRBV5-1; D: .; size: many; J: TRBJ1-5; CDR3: CASSSKMGQRDQPQHF; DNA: TGCGCCAGCAGCTCCAAGATGGGCCAACGGGATCAGCCCCAGCATTTT
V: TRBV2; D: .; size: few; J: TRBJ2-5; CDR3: CASSEEAVQETQYF; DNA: TGTGCCAGCAGTGAAGAAGCGGTCCAAGAGACCCAGTACTTC
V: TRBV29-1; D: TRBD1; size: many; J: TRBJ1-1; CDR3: CSVEGTVTTEAFF; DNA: TGCAGCGTTGAGGGGACAGTCACCACTGAAGCTTTCTTT
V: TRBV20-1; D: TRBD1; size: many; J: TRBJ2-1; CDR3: CSAQVTGILYNEQFF; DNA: TGCAGTGCTCAGGTGACAGGGATTTTATACAATGAGCAGTTCTTC
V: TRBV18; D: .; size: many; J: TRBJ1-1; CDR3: CASSRETVNTEAFF; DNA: TGTGCCAGCTCACGGGAGACAGTAAACACTGAAGCTTTCTTT
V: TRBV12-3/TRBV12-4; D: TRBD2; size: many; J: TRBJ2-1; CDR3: CASTGLANEQFF; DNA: TGTGCCAGCACCGGACTAGCCAATGAGCAGTTCTTC
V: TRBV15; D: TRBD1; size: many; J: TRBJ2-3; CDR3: CATSRDPLGQGFLTPQYF; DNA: TGTGCCACCAGCAGAGATCCGTTGGGACAGGGTTTCCTTACTCCGCAGTATTTT
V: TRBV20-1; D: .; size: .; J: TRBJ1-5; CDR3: CSAGTGVGNQPQNF; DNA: TGCAGTGCAGGGACCGGGGTAGGCAATCAGCCCCAGAATTTT
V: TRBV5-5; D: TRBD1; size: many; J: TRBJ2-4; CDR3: CASSGRDRAKNIQYF; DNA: TGTGCCAGCAGCGGCCGGGACAGGGCGAAAAACATTCAGTACTTC
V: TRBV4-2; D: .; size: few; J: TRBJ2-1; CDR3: CASSQVGEQFF; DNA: TGTGCCAGCAGCCAAGTGGGGGAGCAGTTCTTC
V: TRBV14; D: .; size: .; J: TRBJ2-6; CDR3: CASSQDQRWTVSSGANVLTF; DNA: TGTGCCAGCAGCCAAGATCAGAGGTGGACAGTAAGCTCTGGGGCCAACGTCCTGACTTTC
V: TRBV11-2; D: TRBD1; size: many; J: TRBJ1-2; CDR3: CASSQAGTGDYYGYTF; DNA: TGTGCCAGCAGCCAGGCCGGGACAGGAGACTACTATGGCTACACCTTC
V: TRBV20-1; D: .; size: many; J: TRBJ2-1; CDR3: CSAGYAGQDYNEQFF; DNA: TGCAGTGCAGGGTACGCGGGCCAAGACTACAATGAGCAGTTCTTC
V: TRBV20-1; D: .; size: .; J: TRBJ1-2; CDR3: CSARDGKLGGYTF; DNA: TGCAGTGCTAGAGATGGAAAATTGGGCGGCTACACCTTC
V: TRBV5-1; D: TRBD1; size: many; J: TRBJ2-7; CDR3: CASSEQGTYEQYF; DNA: TGCGCCAGCAGTGAACAGGGGACCTACGAGCAGTACTTC
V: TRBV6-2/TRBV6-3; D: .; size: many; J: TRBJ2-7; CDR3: CASSEQTTGWSDEQYF; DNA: TGTGCCAGCAGTGAACAGACCACGGGATGGTCGGACGAGCAGTACTTC
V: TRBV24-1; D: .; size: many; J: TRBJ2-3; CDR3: CATSDGRVVTDTQYF; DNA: TGTGCCACCAGTGATGGTCGGGTTGTCACAGATACGCAGTATTTT
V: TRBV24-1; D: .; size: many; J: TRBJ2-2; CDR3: CATSRSEVTGELFF; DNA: TGTGCCACCAGTAGGTCAGAGGTCACCGGGGAGCTGTTTTTT
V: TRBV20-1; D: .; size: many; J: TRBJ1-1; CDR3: CSARDAGTGTEAFF; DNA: TGCAGTGCTAGAGATGCCGGCACAGGCACTGAAGCTTTCTTT
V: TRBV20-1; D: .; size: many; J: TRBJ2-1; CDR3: CSASSPLGANEQFF; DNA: TGCAGTGCTAGTTCCCCCCTCGGGGCGAATGAGCAGTTCTTC
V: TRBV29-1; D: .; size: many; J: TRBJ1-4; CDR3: CSVESNEKLFF; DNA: TGCAGCGTTGAATCAAATGAAAAACTGTTTTTT
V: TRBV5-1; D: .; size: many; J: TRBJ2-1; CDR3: CASSQGLAQEQFF; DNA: TGCGCCAGCAGCCAGGGTCTAGCCCAAGAGCAGTTCTTC
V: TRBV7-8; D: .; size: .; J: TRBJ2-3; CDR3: CASSLSQGQGTDTQYF; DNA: TGTGCCAGCAGCTTATCTCAGGGGCAGGGCACAGATACGCAGTATTTT
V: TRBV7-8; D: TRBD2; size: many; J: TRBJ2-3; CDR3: CASSYLGLARLITQYF; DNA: TGTGCCAGCAGCTACCTCGGACTAGCCCGCCTGATTACGCAGTATTTT
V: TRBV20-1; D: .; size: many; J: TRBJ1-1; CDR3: CSARGLDGTTFF; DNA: TGCAGTGCTAGAGGCCTGGACGGCACGACTTTCTTT
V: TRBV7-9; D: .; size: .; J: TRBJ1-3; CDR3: CASSWGDGKTIYF; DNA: TGTGCCAGCAGTTGGGGGGACGGAAAAACCATATATTTT
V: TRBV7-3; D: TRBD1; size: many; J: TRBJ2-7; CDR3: CASSPDREGEQYF; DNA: TGTGCCAGCAGCCCCGACAGGGAAGGCGAGCAGTACTTC
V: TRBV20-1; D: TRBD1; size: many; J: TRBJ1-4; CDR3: CSARDPGQGNEKLFF; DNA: TGCAGTGCTAGAGATCCGGGACAGGGGAATGAAAAACTGTTTTTT
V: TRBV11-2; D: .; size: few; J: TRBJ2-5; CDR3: CASSPTPGRARGGETQYF; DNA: TGTGCCAGCAGCCCCACTCCTGGGCGGGCAAGGGGAGGAGAGACCCAGTACTTC
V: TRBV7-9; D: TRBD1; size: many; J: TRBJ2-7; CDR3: CASSLIPTGTGGEQYF; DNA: TGTGCCAGCAGCTTAATCCCAACCGGGACAGGAGGCGAGCAGTACTTC
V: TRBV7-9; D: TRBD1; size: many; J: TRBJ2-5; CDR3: CASSLATGNQETQYF; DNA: TGTGCCAGCAGCTTAGCGACAGGGAACCAAGAGACCCAGTACTTC
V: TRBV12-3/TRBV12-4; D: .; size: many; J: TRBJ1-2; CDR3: CASSLASTGPYGYTF; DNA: TGTGCCAGCAGTTTAGCGAGCACAGGCCCCTATGGCTACACCTTC